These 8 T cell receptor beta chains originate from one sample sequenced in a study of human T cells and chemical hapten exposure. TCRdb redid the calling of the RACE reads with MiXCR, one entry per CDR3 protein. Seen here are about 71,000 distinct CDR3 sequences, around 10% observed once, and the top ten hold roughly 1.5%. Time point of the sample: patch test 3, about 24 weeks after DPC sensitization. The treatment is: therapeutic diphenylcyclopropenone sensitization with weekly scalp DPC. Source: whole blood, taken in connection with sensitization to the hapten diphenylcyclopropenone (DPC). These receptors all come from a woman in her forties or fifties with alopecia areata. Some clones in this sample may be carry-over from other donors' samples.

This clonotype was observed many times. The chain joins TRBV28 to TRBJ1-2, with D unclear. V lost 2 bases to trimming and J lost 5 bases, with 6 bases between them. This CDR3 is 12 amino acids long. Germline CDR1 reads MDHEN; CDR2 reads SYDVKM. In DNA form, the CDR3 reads TGTGCCAGCAGTTTAGAAGCATATGGCTACACCTTC. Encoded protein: CASSLEAYGYTF.

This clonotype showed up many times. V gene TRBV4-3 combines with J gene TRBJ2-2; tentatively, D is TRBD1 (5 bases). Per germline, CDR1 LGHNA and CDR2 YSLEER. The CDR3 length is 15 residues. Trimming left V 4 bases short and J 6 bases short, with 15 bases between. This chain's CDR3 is CASSPRDQGPGELFF. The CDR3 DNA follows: TGCGCCAGCAGCCCCCGAGACCAGGGCCCCGGGGAGCTGTTTTTT.

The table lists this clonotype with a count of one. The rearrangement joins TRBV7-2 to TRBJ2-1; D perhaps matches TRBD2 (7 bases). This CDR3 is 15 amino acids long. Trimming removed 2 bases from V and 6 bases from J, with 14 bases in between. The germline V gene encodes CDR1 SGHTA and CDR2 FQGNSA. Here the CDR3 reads CASSLSRGAVNEQFF. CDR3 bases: TGTGCCAGCAGCTTATCCCGGGGGGCGGTCAATGAGCAGTTCTTC.

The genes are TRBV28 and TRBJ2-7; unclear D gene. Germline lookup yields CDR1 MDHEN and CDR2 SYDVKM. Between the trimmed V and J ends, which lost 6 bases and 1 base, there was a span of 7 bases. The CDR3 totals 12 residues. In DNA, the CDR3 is TGTGCCAGCAGGGGTCCTTCCTACGAGCAGTACTTC. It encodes CASRGPSYEQYF. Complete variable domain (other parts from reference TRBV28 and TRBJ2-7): DVKVTQSSRYLVKRTGEKVFLECVQDMDHENMFWYRQDPGLGLRLIYFSYDVKMKEKGDIPEGYSVSREKKERFSLILESASTNQTSMYLCASRGPSYEQYFGPGTRLTVT.

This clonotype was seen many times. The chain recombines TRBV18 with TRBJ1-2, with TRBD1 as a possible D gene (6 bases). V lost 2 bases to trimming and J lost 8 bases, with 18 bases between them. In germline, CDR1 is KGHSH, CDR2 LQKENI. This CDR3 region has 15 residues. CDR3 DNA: TGTGCCAGCTCACCAATCCGGACAGCAGAGGAAGGCTACACCTTC. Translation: CASSPIRTAEEGYTF.

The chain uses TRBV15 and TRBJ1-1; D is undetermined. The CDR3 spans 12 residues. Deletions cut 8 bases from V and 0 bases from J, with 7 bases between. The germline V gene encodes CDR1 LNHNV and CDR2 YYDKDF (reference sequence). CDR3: CATLKVNTEAFF. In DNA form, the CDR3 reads TGTGCCACCTTGAAGGTGAACACTGAAGCTTTCTTT.

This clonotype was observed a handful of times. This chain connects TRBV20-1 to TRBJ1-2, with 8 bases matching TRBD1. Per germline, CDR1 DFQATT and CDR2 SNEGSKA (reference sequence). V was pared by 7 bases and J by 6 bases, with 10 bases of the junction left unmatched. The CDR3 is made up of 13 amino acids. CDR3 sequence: CSGSGGPNNGYTF. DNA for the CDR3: TGCAGTGGCTCAGGGGGCCCGAATAATGGCTACACCTTC.

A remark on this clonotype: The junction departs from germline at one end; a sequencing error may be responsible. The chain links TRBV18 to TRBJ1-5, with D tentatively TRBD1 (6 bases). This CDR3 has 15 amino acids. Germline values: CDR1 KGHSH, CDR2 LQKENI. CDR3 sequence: CASSPSSGDYQPLHF. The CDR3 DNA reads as TGTGCCAGCTCACCAAGTTCAGGGGATTATCAGCCCCTGCATTTT.